This passage covers 22 T cell receptor beta chains from one sample sequenced in a study of beta chain features in type 1 diabetes. Every isolated RNA sample was fully reverse transcribed, so sequencing captured expressed TCRB transcripts. Some clones are missing from TCRdb's copy, which holds only in-frame ones; the method was immunoSEQ multiplex PCR. The repertoire consists of 810,000 or so clones, with roughly 17% occurring once and the leading ten covering around 0.02%. Sequenced material: naive CD4+ T cells from blood. All receptors derive from a woman aged 18-30 years in good health.

The rearrangement joins TRBV28 to TRBJ2-3; TRBD2 aligns across 7 bases. CDR1 and CDR2 from the germline V gene are MDHEN and SYDVKM. The CDR3 is made up of 15 amino acids. With V trimmed by 3 bases and J by 0 bases, 3 bases remained unmatched. The CDR3 nucleotides read TGTGCCAGCAGTTTTGTAGCGGGTAGCACAGATACGCAGTATTTT. This encodes CASSFVAGSTDTQYF.

The J gene is TRBJ1-2, the V gene TRBV28; 7 bases align to TRBD1. CDR3 length equals 13 residues. Looked up from germline, CDR1 is MDHEN and CDR2 is SYDVKM. V was clipped by 2 bases and J by 6 bases; unmatched bases: 3. CDR3 in DNA: TGTGCCAGCAGTTTAGAGACAGGGCATGGCTACACCTTC. Translating gives CASSLETGHGYTF.

This clone was observed a few times. The same CDR3 is also encoded by other DNA sequences in this sample. This chain links TRBV5-1 with TRBJ1-1; possibly TRBD1 for D (5 bases). The CDR3 is 13 residues long. Trimming shortened V by 4 bases and J by 1 base, and 8 bases separated the two germline ends. Looked up from germline, CDR1 is SGHRS and CDR2 is YFSETQ. Here the CDR3 reads CASSPGWNTEAFF. The CDR3 DNA follows: TGCGCCAGCAGCCCAGGGTGGAACACTGAAGCTTTCTTT.

The CDR3 region has the DNA TGTGCCAGCAGCTTCGGGAACGGGGGCAATCAGCCCCAGCATTTT. It is translated as CASSFGNGGNQPQHF. V gene TRBV7-9 combines with J gene TRBJ1-5; no clear D. Germline CDR1 SEHNR, CDR2 FQNEAQ (reference sequence). The V and J ends lost 3 bases and 2 bases respectively, with 11 bases between them. This CDR3 has 15 amino acids.

As to this clone: In the same sample, other DNA sequences code for this CDR3. The chain combines TRBV5-1 with TRBJ2-3; no definite D call. The CDR3 length is 13 residues. Trimming removed 1 base at V and 1 base at J, with 4 bases between. Germline loops: CDR1 SGHRS, CDR2 YFSETQ. DNA for the CDR3: TGCGCCAGCAGCTTGACAGGCACAGATACGCAGTATTTT. It yields the protein CASSLTGTDTQYF.

There are a few counts of this clone. The CDR3 DNA sequence: TGTGCCAGTAGTAACAGAAGGATCCGGTCTGAAGCTTTCTTT. It is translated as CASSNRRIRSEAFF. The J gene is TRBJ1-1, the V gene TRBV19; no firm D call. The CDR3 is made up of 14 amino acids. V lost 4 bases and J lost 6, with 15 bases in between. Germline V gene data show CDR1 as LNHDA and CDR2 as SQIVND (reference sequence). The variable domain in full, completed from reference TRBV19 and TRBJ1-1, reads DGGITQSPKYLFRKEGQNVTLSCEQNLNHDAMYWYRQDPGQGLRLIYYSQIVNDFQKGDIAEGYSVSREKKESFPLTVTSAQKNPTAFYLCASSNRRIRSEAFFGQGTRLTVV.

The chain has TRBV7-2 and TRBJ2-4; TRBD2 matches 8 bases. The CDR3 spans 17 residues. Germline-derived CDR1 and CDR2 are SGHTA and FQGNSA. Germline trimming cut 5 bases from V and 2 bases from J; bases unmatched to any gene: 11. The CDR3 DNA sequence: TGTGCCAGCAGCCCGCCTGAAGCGGGAGTGACCAAAAACATTCAGTACTTC. It codes for CASSPPEAGVTKNIQYF.

The V gene is TRBV12-5, the J gene TRBJ2-3; D ambiguous. This CDR3 has 11 amino acids. Germline CDR1 is LGHNT and CDR2 is FRNRAP. Trimming removed 7 bases at V and 3 bases at J, with 5 bases between. The CDR3 spells CASARTDTQYF. The CDR3 DNA reads TGTGCTAGTGCCAGGACAGATACGCAGTATTTT.

The chain carries TRBV7-8 and TRBJ1-4; D is uncertain. The CDR3 runs to 16 residues. Per the germline V gene, CDR1 is SGHVS and CDR2 is FQNEAQ. The ends were cut back, 3 bases at V and 4 bases at J, with 15 bases in the middle. CDR3 nucleotides: TGTGCCAGCAGCTTGCGTTTGGGCAGAAGTAATGAAAAACTGTTTTTT. It yields the protein CASSLRLGRSNEKLFF.

The V call is TRBV2, the J call TRBJ1-5; 10 nucleotides agree with TRBD1. This CDR3 spans 15 amino acids. Germline CDR1 is SNHLY and CDR2 is FYNNEI. The V gene end was trimmed by 6 bases and the J gene end by 3 bases; junction bases not matched to a gene: 5. DNA for the CDR3: TGTGCCAGCAGACCGACAGGGGGCGACAATCAGCCCCAGCATTTT. It codes for CASRPTGGDNQPQHF.

There are a few counts of this clone. V and J are TRBV6-6 and TRBJ1-1, with 8 bases fitting TRBD1. V gave up 7 bases and J gave up 5 bases; unmatched junction bases: 9. The CDR3 runs to 14 residues. CDR1 and CDR2 (germline): MNHNY, SVGAGI (reference sequence). The CDR3 DNA follows: TGTGCCAGCAAAAAGGACAGGGTTGGGACTGAAGCTTTCTTT. This sequence encodes CASKKDRVGTEAFF.

V usage is TRBV2 and J usage is TRBJ2-7; 8 bases match TRBD1. The CDR3 sequence is 16 residues long. The germline V gene has CDR1 SNHLY and CDR2 FYNNEI. V was clipped by 6 bases and J by 0 bases; unmatched bases: 10. This CDR3 is CASRVDAGTGSYEQYF. The CDR3 bases are TGTGCCAGCAGGGTCGATGCCGGGACAGGCTCCTACGAGCAGTACTTC.

This clone was picked up a small number of times. This sample includes further DNA sequences coding for the same CDR3. The chain employs TRBV5-4 and TRBJ1-3; D is unresolved. In germline, CDR1 is SGHNT, CDR2 YYREEE (reference sequence). This CDR3 is 12 amino acids long. The V and J ends lost 0 bases and 3 bases respectively, with 1 base between them. The DNA of the CDR3 is TGTGCCAGCAGCTTGGATGGAAACACCATATATTTT. Protein product: CASSLDGNTIYF.

This clone was seen only a few times. This specimen includes other DNA sequences encoding the same CDR3. CDR3 sequence: CASSWDNEQFF. CDR3 DNA sequence: TGTGCCAGCAGCTGGGACAATGAGCAGTTCTTC. The J gene is TRBJ2-1, the V gene TRBV7-9, with D uncertain. The ends were cut back, 4 bases at V and 5 bases at J, with 3 bases in the middle. The germline CDR1 and CDR2 sequences are SEHNR and FQNEAQ (reference sequence). The CDR3 loop spans 11 amino acids.

The chain uses TRBV6-5 and TRBJ1-2, with 7 bases aligning to TRBD1. The CDR3 loop spans 13 amino acids. The ends lost 6 bases at V and 4 bases at J; junction bases unmatched: 5. Germline assignment: CDR1 MNHEY and CDR2 SVGAGI. CDR3 sequence: CASRNDRVYGYTF. CDR3 nucleotides: TGTGCCAGCAGAAATGACAGGGTCTATGGCTACACCTTC.

Points on this clone: Different DNA sequences within this sample yield the same CDR3. The chain joins TRBV6-5 to TRBJ2-2, with D unclear. The CDR3 loop spans 11 amino acids. Germline-derived CDR1 and CDR2 are MNHEY and SVGAGI. V lost 5 bases, J lost 5 bases, and 3 bases lay in between. The CDR3 DNA sequence: TGTGCCAGCAGTAATACCGGGGAGCTGTTTTTT. Its protein is CASSNTGELFF.

This clone was seen only a few times. The chain is built from TRBV10-3 and TRBJ2-1, with D tentatively TRBD2 (5 bases). This CDR3 comprises 14 residues. Per germline, CDR1 ENHRY and CDR2 SYGVKD. Deletions cut 0 bases from V and 8 bases from J, with 11 bases between. CDR3 sequence: CAISESRDVDEQFF. In nucleotides, the CDR3 is TGTGCCATCAGTGAGTCGAGGGATGTAGATGAGCAGTTCTTC.

This clone was seen more than once but under ten times. Other DNA sequences from this sample encode an identical CDR3 as well. The V and J genes are TRBV28 and TRBJ2-1; D unresolved. CDR3 length: 12 amino acids. V gave up 2 bases and J gave up 7 bases, with 6 bases separating them. From germline, CDR1 is MDHEN and CDR2 SYDVKM. The CDR3 coding sequence is TGTGCCAGCAGTTTAGTCTATAATGAGCAGTTCTTC. It translates to CASSLVYNEQFF.

On this clone itself: One junction end does not reproduce the germline sequence, and a read error may be involved. The gene calls are TRBV23-1 and TRBJ2-1; 7 nucleotides agree with TRBD2. TRBV23-1 is noted as an ORF with a role that remains uncertain. There are 15 residues in the CDR3. As DNA, the CDR3 is TGCGCCAGCAGTCATCGGGAGGATAACTACAATGAGCGGTTCTTC. This translates into CASSHREDNYNERFF.

This clone was counted only a few times. The chain couples TRBV28 to TRBJ2-3, with TRBD2 as a possible D gene (5 bases). V lost 6 bases, J lost 1 base, and 8 bases lay in between. CDR1 and CDR2 from the germline V gene are MDHEN and SYDVKM. There are 13 residues in the CDR3. CDR3 nucleotides: TGTGCCAGCAGGGGTAGCGGCACAGATACGCAGTATTTT. It translates to CASRGSGTDTQYF.

This clone showed up just a few times. The rearrangement joins TRBV11-2 to TRBJ2-7; the D gene is possibly TRBD2 (6 bases). The germline V gene encodes CDR1 SGHAT and CDR2 FQNNGV. The CDR3 has 13 residues. V was trimmed by 7 bases and J by 1 base, leaving 11 bases between them. The CDR3 spells CASTGGVSYEQYF. The CDR3 nucleotides read TGTGCCAGCACCGGAGGGGTTTCCTACGAGCAGTACTTC.

This clone was counted between two and nine times. CDR3 nucleotides: TGTGCCAGCAGCCAAAGGGGGGGAGGGGCGGAGACCCAGTACTTC. Its protein is CASSQRGGGAETQYF. The rearrangement links TRBV7-2 to TRBJ2-5, with a weak D call TRBD2 (7 bases). V shed 5 bases and J shed 5 bases, with 18 bases lying between them. The CDR3 covers 15 residues. Looked up from germline, CDR1 is SGHTA and CDR2 is FQGNSA.